A selection of T cell receptor beta chains follows, all from one sample in a study of shared clonotypes between healthy human individuals. Profiled with immunoSEQ multiplex PCR; TCRdb holds only in-frame clones, not every one. The sample carries about 470,000 clones, 70% to 80% recorded once. The sequencing sample was made of PBMCs. The receptors were sampled from a woman aged 40 to 50 in good health. Some clones in this sample may be carry-over from other donors' samples. Both conserved end residues are part of each CDR3. D genes are given only for firm matches. A row's size may be missing; if present it is once, few, many or a size class.

TRBD2	NA	TRBV6-4	TRBJ2-1	TGTGCCAGCAGTCAGGGACTAGCGGGTTCCTACAATGAGCAGTTCTTC	CASSQGLAGSYNEQFF
TRBD2	NA	TRBV4-1	TRBJ2-7	TGCGCCAGCAGCCAAGAAATGAGCGGGAGCCCCTACGAGCAGTACTTC	CASSQEMSGSPYEQYF
TRBD2	NA	TRBV19	TRBJ2-1	TGTGCCAGTAGTATTCAGGGCGGGAGGGCCTTCGATGAGCAGTTCTTC	CASSIQGGRAFDEQFF
TRBD2	NA	TRBV27	TRBJ2-7	TGTGCCAGCAGCCTTAGCGGGGCTTACGAGCAGTACTTC	CASSLSGAYEQYF
NA	NA	TRBV10-1	TRBJ2-7	TGCGCCAGCAGTGAGGATAGTCTGGGACAGCAGTACTTC	CASSEDSLGQQYF
TRBD2	NA	TRBV11-2	TRBJ2-1	TGTGCCAGCAGGTTAGCGGGGGAACACAATGAGCAGTTCTTC	CASRLAGEHNEQFF
TRBD1	NA	TRBV2	TRBJ2-5	TGTGCCAGCAGGTATAGGGACAGGGGGTACCAAGAGACCCAGTACTTC	CASRYRDRGYQETQYF
TRBD2	NA	TRBV5-1	TRBJ2-7	TGCGCCAGCCGGAGGGGCGGGGGGGATTCCTACGAGCAGTACTTC	CASRRGGGDSYEQYF
TRBD1	NA	TRBV2	TRBJ2-7	TGTGCCAGCAGGAAAGACAGGGGACTTTACTACGAGCAGTACTTC	CASRKDRGLYYEQYF
TRBD2	NA	TRBV7-3	TRBJ2-5	TGTGCCAGCAACCCACCAAGTAGCGGGAGTCGGCAGGAGACCCAGTACTTC	CASNPPSSGSRQETQYF
TRBD1	NA	TRBV14	TRBJ1-2	TGTGCCAGCAGCCAAGCCTCGGGACAGTTATATGGCTACACCTTC	CASSQASGQLYGYTF
NA	NA	TRBV13	TRBJ2-1	TGTGCCAGCAGCAAAGCGGAAGGAGATGAGCAGTTCTTC	CASSKAEGDEQFF
TRBD1	NA	TRBV19	TRBJ2-7	TGTGCCAGTAGCCCCGACAGGGATCTCTTCGAGCAGTACTTC	CASSPDRDLFEQYF
TRBD1	NA	TRBV6-1	TRBJ1-3	TGTGCCAGCAGTGGCCGGGACAGACGCTCTGGAAACACCATATATTTT	CASSGRDRRSGNTIYF
NA	once	TRBV2	TRBJ2-5	TGTGCCAGCAGTGAAAACGGGATAGGGACCCAGTACTTC	CASSENGIGTQYF
NA	NA	TRBV7-2	TRBJ2-1	TGTGCCAGCAGCTTAGAAGGGGTAGCAATTGAGCAGTTCTTC	CASSLEGVAIEQFF
TRBD1	NA	TRBV4-1	TRBJ1-5	TGCGCCAGCAGCCAGGGACAGGGTGAGGTGCAGCCCCAGCATTTT	CASSQGQGEVQPQHF
NA	NA	TRBV11-2	TRBJ1-5	TGTGCCAGCAGCTTAGGGCCGGAGAACGGGCCCCAGCATTTT	CASSLGPENGPQHF
NA	NA	TRBV11-1	TRBJ2-3	TGTGCCAGCAGTCGCCAGGCGGGGGCCCGACGCGCAGATACGCAGTATTTT	CASSRQAGARRADTQYF
TRBD1	NA	TRBV30	TRBJ1-1	TGTGCCTGGAGTGTAGGGGGCAACACTGAAGCTTTCTTT	CAWSVGGNTEAFF
NA	NA	TRBV7-9	TRBJ2-3	TGTGCCAGCAACTCCCCCCCAGCCGACATCGATACGCAGTATTTT	CASNSPPADIDTQYF
NA	NA	TRBV28	TRBJ2-3	TGTGCCAGCAGTTCGAGCGGAGAGCAGCTCACAGATACGCAGTATTTT	CASSSSGEQLTDTQYF
TRBD2	NA	TRBV5-1	TRBJ2-1	TGCGCCAGCAGTGATGGACTAGCGGCCTACATCGATGAGCAGTTCTTC	CASSDGLAAYIDEQFF
NA	NA	TRBV1	TRBJ2-1	TGCACCAGCAGCCAAGATGGGGCTAGCGGGAGGTCTCGCCCCTACAATGAGCAGTTCTTC	CTSSQDGASGRSRPYNEQFF
NA	NA	TRBV5-4	TRBJ1-2	TGTGCCAGCAGCTTGCCCCAAACCACCGGGGGGGGCGGCTATGGCTACACCTTC	CASSLPQTTGGGGYGYTF
TRBD1	few	TRBV30	TRBJ1-5	TGTGCCTGGAGTAAAGACAGGGGTCACCAGCCCCAGCATTTT	CAWSKDRGHQPQHF
NA	few	TRBV30	TRBJ2-3	TGTGCCTGGAGTGACGGGAGGACAGTTGGCACAGATACGCAGTATTTT	CAWSDGRTVGTDTQYF
NA	NA	TRBV18	TRBJ2-1	TGTGCCAGCTCACCACCCGGGGTCAATGAGCAGTTCTTC	CASSPPGVNEQFF
NA	NA	TRBV6-5	TRBJ2-5	TGTGCCAGCAGTTACTCGAGAGGGAGTGGGACCCAGTACTTC	CASSYSRGSGTQYF
TRBD1	NA	TRBV29-1	TRBJ1-1	TGCAGCGTTTTGACAGGGGTGAACACTGAAGCTTTCTTT	CSVLTGVNTEAFF
NA	once	TRBV6-5	TRBJ1-2	TGTGCCAGCAGTTACACCGCCCTGACAGCTCTCTATGGCTACACCTTC	CASSYTALTALYGYTF
NA	NA	TRBV15	TRBJ1-1	TGTGCCACCAGCAGAGGGGAGGACCCGCTGGGGACTGAAGCTTTCTTT	CATSRGEDPLGTEAFF
NA	NA	TRBV5-6	TRBJ2-3	TGTGCCAGCAGCTCGACCAGGAGATTCACAGATACGCAGTATTTT	CASSSTRRFTDTQYF
NA	NA	TRBV5-1	TRBJ2-5	TGCGCCAGCAGCATTAACCCACAGGGGGGGGAGACCCAGTACTTC	CASSINPQGGETQYF
NA	NA	TRBV7-8	TRBJ1-5	TGTGCCAGCAGCCGGGACCGCAACCCGCATCAGCCCCAGCATTTT	CASSRDRNPHQPQHF
TRBD1	once	TRBV19	TRBJ2-7	TGTGCCAGTAGTATAGCCGGGACAGGGCTTTCGCGTGAGCAGTACTTC	CASSIAGTGLSREQYF
TRBD1	once	TRBV15	TRBJ2-7	TGTGCCACCAGCAGGAGGGGACAGGGCCCCTACGAGCAGTACTTC	CATSRRGQGPYEQYF
NA	NA	TRBV11-3	TRBJ2-1	TGTGCCAGCAGCTTAAGGGGGGGCGGTGCCTACAATGAGCAGTTCTTC	CASSLRGGGAYNEQFF
NA	NA	TRBV18	TRBJ2-5	TGTGCCAGCTCCCACCCCCAAGAGACCCAGTACTTC	CASSHPQETQYF
TRBD1	NA	TRBV6-5	TRBJ2-1	TGTGCCAGCAGTTATTCCGACAGGGGCCCCTACAATGAGCAGTTCTTC	CASSYSDRGPYNEQFF
NA	once	TRBV4-1	TRBJ1-1	TGCGCCAGCAGCCAAAGCCCCTCAAGGGCGGGAGGGACTGAAGCTTTCTTT	CASSQSPSRAGGTEAFF
NA	NA	TRBV5-1	TRBJ1-1	TGCGCCAGCAGCTGGGGTGACCCTAACACTGAAGCTTTCTTT	CASSWGDPNTEAFF
NA	NA	TRBV19	TRBJ2-5	TGTGCCAGTAGTATGACTGAGGGGGAGACCCAGTACTTC	CASSMTEGETQYF
NA	NA	TRBV5-1	TRBJ1-1	TGCGCCAGCAGCTACAGACGGGAATTAAACACTGAAGCTTTCTTT	CASSYRRELNTEAFF
NA	NA	TRBV2	TRBJ1-2	TGTGCCAGCAAAGGGACACCAACCCCTAACTATGGCTACACCTTC	CASKGTPTPNYGYTF
NA	NA	TRBV30	TRBJ2-6	TGTGCCTGCCCCCAACCGGGACCTCTGGTCTCTGGGGCCAACGTCCTGACTTTC	CACPQPGPLVSGANVLTF
NA	NA	TRBV18	TRBJ2-7	TGTGCCAGCTCACCACCGGTAGGGACCTACGAGCAGTACTTC	CASSPPVGTYEQYF
NA	NA	TRBV6-5	TRBJ1-2	TGTGCCAGCAGCCCCAAAAGGCAGAGCTATGGCTACACCTTC	CASSPKRQSYGYTF
TRBD2	once	TRBV18	TRBJ2-3	TGTGCCAGCTCACCGAACGGGAGGGGAGATACGCAGTATTTT	CASSPNGRGDTQYF
TRBD2	NA	TRBV28	TRBJ2-1	TGTGCCAGCAGTTTGAGCGGGGGCGCCTACAATGAGCAGTTCTTC	CASSLSGGAYNEQFF
TRBD1	NA	TRBV6-6	TRBJ2-7	TGTGCCAGCAGGCCCGGGACAGGGTTCTACGAGCAGTACTTC	CASRPGTGFYEQYF
NA	NA	TRBV6-4	TRBJ2-1	TGTGCCAGCAGTGACTCGGCGGGAACGGCCTACAATGAGCAGTTCTTC	CASSDSAGTAYNEQFF